This is a list of T cell receptor beta chains from one sample in a study of blood T cell repertoires in COVID-19. Sequencing used immunoSEQ multiplex PCR; TCRdb keeps in-frame clones, though not all of them. The sample has approximately 200,000 clones, 65% to 85% seen once. Sequenced: peripheral blood. Every receptor here comes from a woman in her 30s with acute or convalescent COVID-19. The CDR3 runs from the conserved cysteine through the conserved F or W. Each record gives: J gene, V gene, D gene, clone size, CDR3 DNA, CDR3 protein. The D gene is left open where the match is weak. Expanded clones get a size class; other rows say once, few or many, or leave the size out.

TRBJ2-2	TRBV27	-	-	TGTGCCAGCAGCTCGACAGGGGAGCTGTTTTTT	CASSSTGELFF
TRBJ1-5	TRBV5-1	-	-	TGCGCCAGCAGCTTGGCCAAAGGCAGGAATAGCAATCAGCCCCAGCATTTT	CASSLAKGRNSNQPQHF
TRBJ1-6	TRBV4-2	-	-	TGTGCCAGCAGCCAAGAGATGGGACAACCTAATTCACCCCTCCACTTT	CASSQEMGQPNSPLHF
TRBJ1-4	TRBV19	TRBD1	-	TGTGCCAGTAGTACCCGACAGGGTAGGGGAGGCGAAAAACTGTTTTTT	CASSTRQGRGGEKLFF
TRBJ1-2	TRBV10-3	-	few	TGTGCCATCAGTGAGGCACTGGACTATGGCTACACCTTC	CAISEALDYGYTF
TRBJ2-7	TRBV28	-	-	TGTGCCGTTGAGGGGGGGAACTCCTACGAGCAGTACTTC	CAVEGGNSYEQYF
TRBJ2-7	TRBV19	TRBD1	-	TGTGCCAGTAGCCGGGACAGGGCGAAGCAGTACTTC	CASSRDRAKQYF
TRBJ2-3	TRBV11-3	TRBD2	-	TGTGCCAGCAGCTCCCCTAGCGGGACGTCAACAGATACGCAGTATTTT	CASSSPSGTSTDTQYF
TRBJ1-5	TRBV7-9	TRBD1	-	TGTGCCAGCAGCTCAGGGGGCGCGAATCAGCCCCAGCATTTT	CASSSGGANQPQHF
TRBJ1-1	TRBV30	-	once	TGTGCCTGGAGTGTACTTGGGCCGAACACTGAAGCTTTCTTT	CAWSVLGPNTEAFF
TRBJ2-5	TRBV6-4	-	-	TGTGCCAGCAGTAACAGGGCACGAGAGACCCAGTACTTC	CASSNRARETQYF
TRBJ1-1	TRBV7-6	-	-	TGTGCCAGCAGCTTACTAGTGAACACTGAAGCTTTCTTT	CASSLLVNTEAFF
TRBJ1-1	TRBV28	-	-	TGTGCCAGCAGTTTATTACAGCGGTTGGGCACTGAAGCTTTCTTT	CASSLLQRLGTEAFF
TRBJ1-2	TRBV5-4	-	-	TGTGCCAGCCTCCCTGATCGGCAGGTAAACTATGGCTACACCTTC	CASLPDRQVNYGYTF
TRBJ2-7	TRBV27	-	-	TGTGCCAGCAGCTTAGCGCGCGGTACCGAGCAGTACTTC	CASSLARGTEQYF
TRBJ1-2	TRBV6-2/TRBV6-3	TRBD1	-	TGTGCCAGCAGTAGAAGGACAGGCTCTAACTATGGCTACACCTTC	CASSRRTGSNYGYTF
TRBJ2-7	TRBV4-1	TRBD1	-	TGCGCCAGCAGCCAAGCGTCGGACAGGGTAACCTACGAGCAGTACTTC	CASSQASDRVTYEQYF
TRBJ2-7	TRBV7-2	-	-	TGTGCCAGCAGCGGGGGGACAGTATACTCCTACGAGCAGTACTTC	CASSGGTVYSYEQYF
TRBJ1-6	TRBV15	TRBD1	-	TGTGCCACCAGCAGAGTATCTGGGACAGGGGGTTCACCCCTCCACTTT	CATSRVSGTGGSPLHF
TRBJ2-6	TRBV27	-	-	TGTGCCAGCAGTTTAGAGGGGGTTTCGGTAGGGGCCAACGTCCTGACTTTC	CASSLEGVSVGANVLTF
TRBJ1-3	TRBV15	-	-	TGTGCCACCAGCAGGGCAGGCTCTGGAAACACCATATATTTT	CATSRAGSGNTIYF
TRBJ2-1	TRBV19	TRBD2	few	TGTGCCAGTAGTACCCCCCGGTTAGCGGGGGGGCTGTCCAATGAGCAGTTCTTC	CASSTPRLAGGLSNEQFF
TRBJ1-6	TRBV28	TRBD1	-	TGTGCCAGCAGCGCAGACGGGACAGGGCCGTCCTCACCCCTCCACTTT	CASSADGTGPSSPLHF
TRBJ1-1	TRBV4-3	-	-	TGCGCCAGCAGCCAAGAAATAGGTGGGACAGAAGCTTTCTTT	CASSQEIGGTEAFF
TRBJ2-7	TRBV6-1	TRBD1	few	TGTGCCAGCAGTGGGGAAACAGGGGGCGACTCGGACGAGCAGTACTTC	CASSGETGGDSDEQYF
TRBJ1-2	TRBV28	-	-	TGTGCCAGCAGTACCGGCAGGGATTGGTATGGCTACACCTTC	CASSTGRDWYGYTF
TRBJ1-5	TRBV6-2/TRBV6-3	TRBD1	-	TGTGCCAGCAGTAAAGCGGACAGGAAAAATAGCAATCAGCCCCAGCATTTT	CASSKADRKNSNQPQHF
TRBJ1-5	TRBV7-8	TRBD1	few	TGTGCCAGCAGCCCCTACAGGGGACAAAGCAATCAGCCCCAGCATTTT	CASSPYRGQSNQPQHF
TRBJ1-5	TRBV10-2	-	-	TGCGCCAGCCGAAGTGATAGGGGGTCGTCAGGTCAGCCCCAGCATTTT	CASRSDRGSSGQPQHF
TRBJ1-1	TRBV3-1/TRBV3-2	-	-	TGTGCCAGCAGCCGAGGGAAAAGCACTGAAGCTTTCTTT	CASSRGKSTEAFF
TRBJ2-7	TRBV2	-	-	TGTGCCAGCAGTTCCTCCCCGCGGGACGAGCAGTACTTC	CASSSSPRDEQYF
TRBJ1-1	TRBV12-3/TRBV12-4	TRBD1	-	TGTGCCAGCAGTTGGACAGGGAACACTGAAGCTTTCTTT	CASSWTGNTEAFF
TRBJ2-7	TRBV7-3	TRBD1	-	TGTGCCAGCAGTCCGGGACAGGCATCAATCGAGCAGTACTTC	CASSPGQASIEQYF
TRBJ2-3	TRBV28	TRBD2	-	TGTGCCAGCAGGACTAGCGGGTCTAGCACAGATACGCAGTATTTT	CASRTSGSSTDTQYF
TRBJ1-1	TRBV13	-	-	TGTGCCAGCAGCTTACACCGCTTCCAGGGCGCTTTCTTT	CASSLHRFQGAFF
TRBJ1-5	TRBV7-8	-	-	TGTGCCAGCAGTCAGGCCAATCAGCCCCAGCATTTT	CASSQANQPQHF
TRBJ2-7	TRBV19	-	-	TGTGCCAGTAGTATTCCGGCAGGGGGAGGCTACGAGCAGTACTTC	CASSIPAGGGYEQYF
TRBJ2-3	TRBV27	-	-	TGTGCCAGCAGTCCTCGGACAGCCCTGCGGACAGATACGCAGTATTTT	CASSPRTALRTDTQYF
TRBJ2-1	TRBV5-1	TRBD1	-	TGCGCCAGCAGCTTGGCAGACCCCCGGGACAGGGGGTTGGAGCAGTTCTTC	CASSLADPRDRGLEQFF
TRBJ2-2	TRBV28	TRBD2	-	TGTGCCAGCAGTTTAGACGGCGGGGGAAACACCGGGGAGCTGTTTTTT	CASSLDGGGNTGELFF
TRBJ2-7	TRBV2	-	-	TGTGCCAGCAGGGCATCCTACGAGCAGTACTTC	CASRASYEQYF
TRBJ1-2	TRBV28	TRBD1	-	TGTGCCAGCAGTCCTGTAACCCAGGGGGTCTATGGCTACACCTTC	CASSPVTQGVYGYTF
TRBJ2-3	TRBV7-2	TRBD2	-	TGTGCCAGCAGCTTAGAAGCGGGAAAGTCGGATACGCAGTATTTT	CASSLEAGKSDTQYF
TRBJ2-1	TRBV13	TRBD2	few	TGTGCCAGCAGCACGAGGGGCGGGGGGGCCTCAAATGAGCAGTTCTTC	CASSTRGGGASNEQFF
TRBJ2-5	TRBV5-6	-	few	TGTGCCAGCAGCTTGGTGGCTAGCCCCAGCCTAGGGCGGGAGACCCAGTACTTC	CASSLVASPSLGRETQYF
TRBJ2-7	TRBV5-1	TRBD2	-	TGCGCCAGCAGCTTTCCCACTAGCGGGAGTTTTTACGAGCAGTACTTC	CASSFPTSGSFYEQYF
TRBJ1-5	TRBV28	-	-	TGTGCCAGCAGTTCCTACAGGTATAGCAATCAGCCCCAGCATTTT	CASSSYRYSNQPQHF
TRBJ2-3	TRBV3-1/TRBV3-2	-	once	TGTGCCAGCAGCCAAGTAAGCGGAGACCCCTATTTCACAGATACGCAGTATTTT	CASSQVSGDPYFTDTQYF
TRBJ1-2	TRBV29-1	-	few	TGCAGCGTTGAAGATCCAGGCTATGGCTACACCTTC	CSVEDPGYGYTF
TRBJ2-1	TRBV6-2/TRBV6-3	-	-	TGTGCCAGCAGTTACTCGAGGAATGAGCAGTTCTTC	CASSYSRNEQFF